Listed below are T cell receptor beta chains from one sample, sequenced in a study of Ad26.COV2.S vaccination and SARS-CoV-2 variants. Libraries were prepared by immunoSEQ multiplex PCR; TCRdb keeps only in-frame clonotypes and omits some of them. The sample contains around 450,000 clones, roughly 88% of which appear only once. The specimen was peripheral blood, collected in a trial of Ad26.COV2.S vaccine versus placebo. The origin of the receptors is a person between 18 and 59 years old who received the Ad26.COV2.S COVID-19 vaccine or a placebo. Both conserved end residues are part of each CDR3. D genes are given only for firm matches. Clone size appears in some rows only: once, few, many, or a class for an expanded clone.

TRBJ2-5 | . | TRBD2 | TRBV9 | CASSGGLAGGQETQYF | TGTGCCAGCAGCGGCGGACTAGCGGGAGGCCAAGAGACCCAGTACTTC
TRBJ2-2 | . | TRBD2 | TRBV18 | CASSSLAGDNTGELFF | TGTGCCAGCTCATCACTAGCGGGAGATAACACCGGGGAGCTGTTTTTT
TRBJ1-6 | . | TRBD1 | TRBV9 | CASSADKGGQDFVALHF | TGTGCCAGCAGCGCTGACAAAGGGGGACAGGACTTCGTGGCCCTCCACTTT
TRBJ2-7 | . | TRBD2 | TRBV9 | CASGPSGRSYEQYF | TGTGCCAGCGGTCCTAGCGGGAGGTCCTACGAGCAGTACTTC
TRBJ1-5 | . | . | TRBV12-5 | CASAEGGYQPQHF | TGTGCTAGTGCTGAGGGGGGCTATCAGCCCCAGCATTTT
TRBJ2-1 | . | TRBD2 | TRBV3-1/TRBV3-2 | CASSQEAGVQYNEQFF | TGTGCCAGCAGCCAGGAAGCGGGAGTTCAATACAATGAGCAGTTCTTC
TRBJ1-5 | . | . | TRBV18 | CASSLGVSQPQHF | TGTGCCAGCTCACTCGGGGTGTCTCAGCCCCAGCATTTT
TRBJ2-5 | once | . | TRBV7-9 | CASSLNQETQYF | TGTGCCAGCAGCTTAAACCAAGAGACCCAGTACTTC
TRBJ2-3 | many | . | TRBV19 | CASRPDPSDTQYF | TGTGCCAGTAGACCCGACCCGTCGGATACGCAGTATTTT
TRBJ2-5 | . | TRBD2 | TRBV28 | CASSSNAAGLAGTETQYF | TGTGCCAGCAGTTCTAATGCCGCGGGACTAGCGGGAACAGAGACCCAGTACTTC
TRBJ2-1 | . | . | TRBV6-2/TRBV6-3 | CASSAGRSEQFF | TGTGCCAGCAGTGCTGGACGGAGTGAGCAGTTCTTC
TRBJ2-3 | . | . | TRBV30 | CAWSVGSSTDTQYF | TGTGCCTGGAGTGTTGGCAGTAGCACAGATACGCAGTATTTT
TRBJ1-6 | . | . | TRBV5-4 | CASSLDRDSPLHF | TGTGCCAGCAGCTTGGACCGGGATTCACCCCTCCACTTT
TRBJ2-5 | few | . | TRBV7-9 | CASSLVGGTQYF | TGTGCCAGCAGCTTAGTGGGTGGGACCCAGTACTTC
TRBJ2-7 | . | . | TRBV28 | CASSFGLAYEQYF | TGTGCCAGCAGTTTCGGGCTAGCCTACGAGCAGTACTTC
TRBJ2-3 | . | TRBD2 | TRBV15 | CATSRVRGGTDTQYF | TGTGCCACCAGCAGAGTTCGGGGGGGGACAGATACGCAGTATTTT
TRBJ1-3 | . | TRBD1 | TRBV7-9 | CASSFSTGQASSGNTIYF | TGTGCCAGCAGCTTTTCCACCGGACAGGCAAGCTCTGGAAACACCATATATTTT
TRBJ2-7 | . | . | TRBV7-8 | CASSLDMGEQYF | TGTGCCAGCAGCTTAGATATGGGAGAGCAGTACTTC
TRBJ1-1 | . | . | TRBV19 | CASTNPGTNTEAFF | TGTGCCAGTACCAACCCGGGGACGAACACTGAAGCTTTCTTT
TRBJ1-4 | . | . | TRBV27 | CASTPRDRLPSEKLFF | TGTGCCAGCACCCCCCGAGACAGGCTACCGTCGGAAAAACTGTTTTTT
TRBJ2-7 | . | TRBD1 | TRBV5-1 | CASSSPGQGSYEQYF | TGCGCCAGCAGCTCTCCGGGACAGGGGTCCTACGAGCAGTACTTC
TRBJ2-5 | . | TRBD2 | TRBV7-2 | CASSGGLAGGETQYF | TGTGCCAGCAGCGGTGGACTAGCGGGAGGGGAGACCCAGTACTTC
TRBJ2-3 | . | . | TRBV9 | CASSGNREGVDTQYF | TGTGCCAGCAGCGGGAACAGGGAGGGGGTGGATACGCAGTATTTT
TRBJ1-4 | . | TRBD1 | TRBV9 | CASSSGQPTTTNEKLFF | TGTGCCAGCAGCTCGGGACAGCCCACAACAACTAATGAAAAACTGTTTTTT